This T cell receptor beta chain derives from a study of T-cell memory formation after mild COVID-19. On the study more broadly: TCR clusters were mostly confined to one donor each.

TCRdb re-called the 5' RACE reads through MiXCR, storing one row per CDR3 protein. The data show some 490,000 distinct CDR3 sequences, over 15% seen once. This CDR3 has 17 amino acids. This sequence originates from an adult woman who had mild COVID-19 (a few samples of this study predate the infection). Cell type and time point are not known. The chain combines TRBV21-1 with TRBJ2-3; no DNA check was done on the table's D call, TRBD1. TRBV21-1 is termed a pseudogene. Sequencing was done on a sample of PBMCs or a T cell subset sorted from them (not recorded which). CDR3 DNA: TGTGCCAGCAACTCCCCTCTAACTCACCCCCTCACAGATACGCAGTATTTT. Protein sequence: CASNSPLTHPLTDTQYF.